These 8 T cell receptor beta chains originate from one sample sequenced in a study of blood T cell repertoires in COVID-19. Assay used: immunoSEQ multiplex PCR; TCRdb lists only in-frame clones, some missing. The data contain around 190,000 clones, around 81% of them singletons. Sequenced sample: peripheral blood. The receptors were sampled from a woman between 35 and 50 years old with COVID-19, enrolled during active disease.

This sequence joins TRBV11-3 and TRBJ2-2; 12 bases are a match to TRBD2. Germline trimming cut 5 bases from V and 7 bases from J; bases unmatched to any gene: 8. The CDR3 contains 16 residues. Germline CDR1 SGHNT, CDR2 YENEEA. For the CDR3, the DNA is TGTGCCAGCAGCCGTCTAGCGGGGGGGCCAGGCGGGGAGCTGTTTTTT. Translation gives CASSRLAGGPGGELFF.

This clone has ten or more counts. This chain uses TRBV5-1 with TRBJ2-2, with TRBD2 identical over 9 bases. The CDR3 is made up of 19 amino acids. Germline V gene data show CDR1 as SGHRS and CDR2 as YFSETQ. Trimming cost V 0 bases and J 7 bases; bases outside gene matches: 16. CDR3 DNA: TGCGCCAGCAGCTTGGCCGGGGTTCCCGCTAGCGGGAAAATCGGGGAGCTGTTTTTT. It specifies CASSLAGVPASGKIGELFF.

The chain couples TRBV4-1 to TRBJ1-4; TRBD1 matches at 7 bases. Trimming removed 5 bases from V and 8 bases from J; junction bases left unmatched: 11. The germline V gene encodes CDR1 MGHRA and CDR2 YSYEKL. CDR3 length: 15 amino acids. CDR3 protein: CASSERRDRGEKLFF. Here the CDR3 DNA reads TGCGCCAGCAGCGAAAGAAGGGACAGAGGCGAAAAACTGTTTTTT.

This clone was seen just once. The V gene is TRBV4-2, the J gene TRBJ2-7; 7 positions agree with TRBD2. This CDR3 contains 17 residues. Trimming removed 3 bases from V and 3 bases from J; junction bases left unmatched: 14. The germline gives CDR1 LGHNA, CDR2 YNFKEQ. CDR3 in DNA: TGTGCCAGCAGCCAGTATTCTAGCGGTGCGAAAGTCTACGAGCAGTACTTC. Translation gives CASSQYSSGAKVYEQYF.

This clone was seen more than once but under ten times. J is TRBJ2-1 and V is TRBV19, with a tentative D call TRBD2 (5 bases). CDR1 and CDR2 from the germline V gene are LNHDA and SQIVND (reference sequence). The CDR3 totals 13 residues. V dropped 6 bases and J dropped 2 bases, with 8 bases sitting between them. This CDR3 reads CASSEGTYNEQFF. The CDR3 DNA sequence: TGTGCCAGTAGCGAGGGCACCTACAATGAGCAGTTCTTC. Filled out from reference TRBV19 and TRBJ2-1, the complete variable domain reads DGGITQSPKYLFRKEGQNVTLSCEQNLNHDAMYWYRQDPGQGLRLIYYSQIVNDFQKGDIAEGYSVSREKKESFPLTVTSAQKNPTAFYLCASSEGTYNEQFFGPGTRLTVL.

The chain links TRBV18 to TRBJ2-1, with 10 bases identical to TRBD2. The CDR3 has 16 amino acids. J lost 4 bases, V lost 0 bases, and 3 bases had no gene match. Germline values: CDR1 KGHSH, CDR2 LQKENI. Here the CDR3 DNA reads TGTGCCAGCTCACCACCTAGCGGGAGGCCTTACAATGAGCAGTTCTTC. Amino acid sequence: CASSPPSGRPYNEQFF.

The genes are TRBV27 and TRBJ1-1; D gene ambiguous. This CDR3 has 15 amino acids. Trimming took 1 base from V and 3 from J, leaving 12 bases between them. CDR1 and CDR2 (germline): MNHEY, SMNVEV (reference sequence). The DNA for the CDR3 is TGTGCCAGCAGTTTATATTGGGAAGCGGACACTGAAGCTTTCTTT. Encoded protein: CASSLYWEADTEAFF.

The chain couples TRBV6-5 to TRBJ2-7; the D gene is possibly TRBD1 (6 bases). The germline V and J ends were trimmed by 7 bases and 2 bases, with 18 bases remaining between them. CDR1 is MNHEY, CDR2 SVGAGI, per germline. The CDR3 length is 15 residues. The CDR3 loop reads CASMPHEQGTYEQYF. The CDR3 nucleotides read TGTGCCAGCATGCCTCACGAGCAGGGGACCTACGAGCAGTACTTC.